This passage covers 8 T cell receptor beta chains from one sample sequenced in a study of T cell responses to AZD1222 COVID-19 vaccine. Sequencing was performed with immunoSEQ multiplex PCR; in TCRdb, only in-frame clones are kept and a portion is missing. The sample contains 65,000 to 90,000 clones, 88% of which appear only once. The input for sequencing was peripheral blood, taken on day 0 of AZD1222 vaccination. The receptors come from an adult in good health.

In this sample, this clone is medium-sized. The chain is built from TRBV6-4 and TRBJ2-1; 12 nucleotides line up with TRBD2. Germline V gives CDR1 MRHNA, CDR2 SNTAGT. This CDR3 has 16 residues. The trim removed 0 bases at V and 8 bases at J, leaving 5 bases unmatched. This CDR3 is CASSDSPGLAGHEQFF. The DNA of the CDR3 is TGTGCCAGCAGTGACTCGCCGGGACTAGCGGGTCATGAGCAGTTCTTC.

The DNA for the CDR3 is TGTGCCAGCAGTCCCGAGGGGGAGATTGGCTACACCTTC. Translated: CASSPEGEIGYTF. This chain connects TRBV7-9 to TRBJ1-2; a weak D match, TRBD1 (6 bases). Germline V gene sequence: CDR1 SEHNR, CDR2 FQNEAQ (reference sequence). The CDR3 runs 13 residues. Between the trimmed V and J ends, which lost 6 bases and 7 bases, there was a span of 15 bases.

The rearrangement uses TRBV7-9 and TRBJ1-2; D is uncertain. Looked up from germline, CDR1 is SEHNR and CDR2 is FQNEAQ (reference sequence). Trimming took 5 bases from V and 4 from J, leaving 8 bases between them. CDR3 length: 12 amino acids. CDR3 loop: CASSADTYGYTF. In nucleotides, the CDR3 is TGTGCCAGCAGCGCAGACACCTATGGCTACACCTTC. The variable domain in full, with the rest retrieved from reference TRBV7-9 and TRBJ1-2, is DTGVSQNPRHKITKRGQNVTFRCDPISEHNRLYWYRQTLGQGPEFLTYFQNEAQLEKSRLLSDRFSAERPKGSFSTLEIQRTEQGDSAMYLCASSADTYGYTFGSGTRLTVV.

The V gene is TRBV5-1, the J gene TRBJ2-7; 11 bases align to TRBD1. Germline loops: CDR1 SGHRS, CDR2 YFSETQ. The CDR3 covers 15 residues. Unmatched junction bases numbered 5, after V lost 3 bases and J lost 3 bases. In DNA form, the CDR3 reads TGCGCCAGCAGCTCTGGACAGGGGGCTCACTACGAGCAGTACTTC. It yields the protein CASSSGQGAHYEQYF.

In this sample, this clone turned up a few times. The chain links TRBV7-8 to TRBJ1-1; 7 nucleotides align to TRBD1. Germline CDR1 and CDR2: SGHVS and FQNEAQ. The CDR3 is 18 amino acids. J was trimmed by 4 bases and V by 1 base; bases with no gene match: 15. This CDR3 reads CASSLVGQHGGAGTEAFF. In nucleotides, the CDR3 is TGTGCCAGCAGCTTAGTGGGACAGCACGGGGGAGCCGGCACTGAAGCTTTCTTT. Together with reference TRBV7-8 and TRBJ1-1, the CDR3 gives the full variable domain: GAGVSQSPRYKVAKRGQDVALRCDPISGHVSLFWYQQALGQGPEFLTYFQNEAQLDKSGLPSDRFFAERPEGSVSTLKIQRTQQEDSAVYLCASSLVGQHGGAGTEAFFGQGTRLTVV.

The rearrangement links TRBV7-9 to TRBJ2-7, with D unresolved. This CDR3 contains 13 residues. Germline V gene lookup returns CDR1 SEHNR and CDR2 FQNEAQ (reference sequence). V lost 0 bases to trimming and J lost 6 bases, with 9 bases between them. CDR3 loop: CASSLAPLGEQYF. CDR3 in DNA: TGTGCCAGCAGCTTAGCTCCATTGGGCGAGCAGTACTTC. The entire variable domain, with the rest obtained from reference TRBV7-9 and TRBJ2-7, is as follows: DTGVSQNPRHKITKRGQNVTFRCDPISEHNRLYWYRQTLGQGPEFLTYFQNEAQLEKSRLLSDRFSAERPKGSFSTLEIQRTEQGDSAMYLCASSLAPLGEQYFGPGTRLTVT.

This chain uses TRBV20-1 with TRBJ1-3; D is undetermined. The germline CDR1 and CDR2 sequences are DFQATT and SNEGSKA (reference sequence). This CDR3 spans 13 amino acids. Deletions cut 3 bases from V and 0 bases from J, with 6 bases between. CDR3 protein: CSASGNSGNTIYF. In DNA form, the CDR3 reads TGCAGTGCTAGTGGTAACTCTGGAAACACCATATATTTT.

This sequence joins TRBV25-1 and TRBJ1-1; weak D call: TRBD1 (6 bases). Trimming shortened V by 3 bases and J by 1 base, and 9 bases separated the two germline ends. CDR1 and CDR2 (germline): MGHDK, SYGVNS. CDR3 length: 14 residues. CDR3 in DNA: TGTGCCAGCAGTGAGGGACACCAGAACACTGAAGCTTTCTTT. It is translated as CASSEGHQNTEAFF.